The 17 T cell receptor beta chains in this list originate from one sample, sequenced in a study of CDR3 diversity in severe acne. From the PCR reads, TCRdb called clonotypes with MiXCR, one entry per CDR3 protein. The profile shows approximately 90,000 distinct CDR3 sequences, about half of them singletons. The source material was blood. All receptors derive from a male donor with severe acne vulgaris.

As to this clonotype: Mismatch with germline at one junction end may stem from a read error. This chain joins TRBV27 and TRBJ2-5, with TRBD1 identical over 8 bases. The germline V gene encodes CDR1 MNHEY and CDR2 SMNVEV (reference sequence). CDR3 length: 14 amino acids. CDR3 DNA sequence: TGTACCAGCAGCCAGCAGGGGGCGTGGGAGACCCAGTACTTT. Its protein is CTSSQQGAWETQYF.

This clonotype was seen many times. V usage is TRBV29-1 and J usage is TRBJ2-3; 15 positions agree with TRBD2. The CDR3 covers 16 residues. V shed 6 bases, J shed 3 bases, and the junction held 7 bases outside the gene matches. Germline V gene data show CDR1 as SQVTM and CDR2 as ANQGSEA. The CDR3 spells CSVGTSGRSWTDTQYF. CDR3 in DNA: TGCAGCGTGGGGACTAGCGGGAGGAGCTGGACAGATACGCAGTATTTT.

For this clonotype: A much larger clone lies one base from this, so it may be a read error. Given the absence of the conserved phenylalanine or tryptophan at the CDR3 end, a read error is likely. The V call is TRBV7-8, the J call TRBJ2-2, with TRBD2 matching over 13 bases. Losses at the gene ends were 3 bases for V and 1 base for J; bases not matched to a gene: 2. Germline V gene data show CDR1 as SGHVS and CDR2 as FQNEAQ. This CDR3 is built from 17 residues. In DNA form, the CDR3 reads TGTGCCAGCAGCTTCCGGACTAGCGGGAGGAACACCGGGGAGCTGTTTGTT. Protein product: CASSFRTSGRNTGELFV.

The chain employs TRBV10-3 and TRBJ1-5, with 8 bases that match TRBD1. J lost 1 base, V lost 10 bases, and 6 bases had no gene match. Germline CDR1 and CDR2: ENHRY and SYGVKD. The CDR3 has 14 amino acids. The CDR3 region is CATQQGGSNQPQHF. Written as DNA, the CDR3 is TGTGCCACCCAACAGGGGGGAAGCAATCAGCCCCAGCATTTT.

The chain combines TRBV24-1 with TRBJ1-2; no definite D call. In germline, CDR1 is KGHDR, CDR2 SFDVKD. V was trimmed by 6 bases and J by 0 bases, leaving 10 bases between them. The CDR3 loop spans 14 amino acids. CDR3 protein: CATSKHSANYGYTF. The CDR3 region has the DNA TGTGCCACCAGTAAACACTCTGCTAACTATGGCTACACCTTC.

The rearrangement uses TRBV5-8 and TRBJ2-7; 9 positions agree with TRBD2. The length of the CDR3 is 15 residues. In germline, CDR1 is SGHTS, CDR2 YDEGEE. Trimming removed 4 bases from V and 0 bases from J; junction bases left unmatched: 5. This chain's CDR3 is CASSRSGRGSYEQYV. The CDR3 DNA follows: TGTGCCAGCAGCCGTAGCGGGAGAGGCTCCTACGAGCAGTACGTC.

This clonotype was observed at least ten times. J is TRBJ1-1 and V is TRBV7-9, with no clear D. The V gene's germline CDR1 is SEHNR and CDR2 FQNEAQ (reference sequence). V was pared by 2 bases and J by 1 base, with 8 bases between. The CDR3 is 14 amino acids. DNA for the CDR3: TGTGCCAGCAGCTTACTGCGTACGAACACTGAAGCTTTCTTT. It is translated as CASSLLRTNTEAFF.

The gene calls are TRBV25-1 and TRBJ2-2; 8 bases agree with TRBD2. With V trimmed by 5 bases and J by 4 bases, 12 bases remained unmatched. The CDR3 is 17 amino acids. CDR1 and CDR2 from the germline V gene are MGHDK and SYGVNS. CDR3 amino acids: CASSLSSAGGSTGELFF. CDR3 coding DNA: TGTGCCAGCAGTTTATCGAGCGCGGGAGGTTCCACCGGGGAGCTGTTTTTT.

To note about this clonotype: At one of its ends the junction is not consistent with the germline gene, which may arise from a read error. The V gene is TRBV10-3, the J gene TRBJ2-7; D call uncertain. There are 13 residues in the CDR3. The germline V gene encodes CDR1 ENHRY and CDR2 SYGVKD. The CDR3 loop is CASSFARTYEQYF. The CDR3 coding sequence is TGTGCCAGCAGTTTTGCCAGAACCTACGAGCAGTACTTC.

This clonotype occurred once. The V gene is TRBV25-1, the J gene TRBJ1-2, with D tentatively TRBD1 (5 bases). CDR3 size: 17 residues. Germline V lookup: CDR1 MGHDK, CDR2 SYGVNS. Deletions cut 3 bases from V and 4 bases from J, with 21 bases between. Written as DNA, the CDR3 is TGTGCCAGCAGTGAGTCAGCGGCGGGCCGGGGCCGCTATGGCTACACCTTC. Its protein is CASSESAAGRGRYGYTF.

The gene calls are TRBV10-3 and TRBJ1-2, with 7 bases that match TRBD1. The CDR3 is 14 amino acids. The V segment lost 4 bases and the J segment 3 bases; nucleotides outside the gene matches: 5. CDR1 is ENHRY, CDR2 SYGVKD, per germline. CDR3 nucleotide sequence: TGTGCCATCAGTGCCTTCGACAGGGACTATGGCTACACCTTC. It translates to CAISAFDRDYGYTF.

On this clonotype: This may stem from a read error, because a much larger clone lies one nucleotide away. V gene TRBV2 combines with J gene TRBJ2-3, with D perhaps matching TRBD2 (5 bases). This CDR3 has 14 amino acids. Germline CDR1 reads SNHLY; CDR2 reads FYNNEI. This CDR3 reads CASGESSHTDTQYF. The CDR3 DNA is TGTGCCAGCGGTGAGTCTAGCCACACAGATACGCAGTATTTT.

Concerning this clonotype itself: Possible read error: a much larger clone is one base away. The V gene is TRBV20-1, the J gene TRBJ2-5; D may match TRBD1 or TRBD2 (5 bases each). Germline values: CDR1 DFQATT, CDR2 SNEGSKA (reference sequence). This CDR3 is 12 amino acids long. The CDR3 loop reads CGARAEGETQYF. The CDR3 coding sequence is TGCGGTGCTAGAGCTGAGGGGGAGACCCAGTACTTC.

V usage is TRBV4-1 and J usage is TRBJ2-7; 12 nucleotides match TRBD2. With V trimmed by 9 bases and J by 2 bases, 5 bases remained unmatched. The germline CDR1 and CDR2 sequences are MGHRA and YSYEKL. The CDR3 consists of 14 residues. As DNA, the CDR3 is TGCGCCAGTGCCCGGACTAGCGGGGCCTACGAGCAGTACTTC. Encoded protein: CASARTSGAYEQYF.

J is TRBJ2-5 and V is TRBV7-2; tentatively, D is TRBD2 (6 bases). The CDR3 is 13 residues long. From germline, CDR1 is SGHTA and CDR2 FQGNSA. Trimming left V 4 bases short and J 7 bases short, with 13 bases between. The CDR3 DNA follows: TGTGCCAGCAGCTCTAGCGCCGCGGGGACCCAGTACTTC. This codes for CASSSSAAGTQYF. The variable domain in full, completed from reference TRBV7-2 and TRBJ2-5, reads GAGVSQSPSNKVTEKGKDVELRCDPISGHTALYWYRQSLGQGLEFLIYFQGNSAPDKSGLPSDRFSAERTGGSVSTLTIQRTQQEDSAVYLCASSSSAAGTQYFGPGTRLLVL.

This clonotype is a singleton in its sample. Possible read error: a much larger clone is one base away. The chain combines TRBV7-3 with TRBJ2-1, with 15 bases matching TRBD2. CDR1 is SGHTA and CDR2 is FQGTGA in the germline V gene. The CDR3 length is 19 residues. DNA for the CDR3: TGCGCCAGCAGCTTAGCACAGGGACGGACTAGCGGGAGGGTAAATGAGCAGTTCTTC. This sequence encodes CASSLAQGRTSGRVNEQFF.

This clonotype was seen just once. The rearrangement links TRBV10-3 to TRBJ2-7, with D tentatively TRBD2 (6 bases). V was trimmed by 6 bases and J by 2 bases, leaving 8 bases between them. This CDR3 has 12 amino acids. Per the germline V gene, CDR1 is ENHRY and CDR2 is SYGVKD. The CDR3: CAISGGTYEQYF. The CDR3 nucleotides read TGTGCCATCAGCGGGGGAACCTACGAGCAGTACTTC.